The entry below describes one TCR beta chain. This clonotype was counted a few times. Its antigen target is currently unknown. Per-nucleotide qualities are absent, and no much larger clonotype sits a single base away. The record originates from a study of T-cell memory formation after mild COVID-19 (dated by TCRdb to about 2021). Some background on the complete study: Most TCR sequence clusters were specific to one of the two donors. The cohort comprised two young, previously healthy adult volunteers, one female and one male. T-cell clones expanding and contracting after mild COVID-19 in a couple of donors were tracked by longitudinal TCRalpha and TCRbeta repertoire sequencing. Here is what the overall study found, with its caveats: SARS-CoV-2 specificity of the second-wave clones peaking on day 37 was not confirmed. The detection of some responding clones in pre-infection memory suggests that pre-existing cross-reactive memory T cells joined the SARS-CoV-2 response. From day 15 to 85, contracting clones showed balanced CD4/CD8 phenotypes, whereas a second wave of clones that expanded from day 15 to 37 leaned towards CD4+. The study covered only a couple of mild cases, and larger cohorts including severe cases with pre-infection samples were considered necessary. Contracting CD4+ clones were located mainly in the CM and EM memory subsets, whereas CD8+ clones were found to be enriched in EMRA.

This sample was sequenced with an Illumina NovaSeq 6000. cDNA libraries for TCRalpha and TCRbeta were prepared by 5'RACE using constant-segment primers, with sample barcodes and unique molecular identifiers added. Trizol reagent was used to extract RNA from every sample. Libraries were amplified in two PCR steps, with a second sample barcode and Illumina TruSeq adapters added in the second step. The libraries were sequenced on an Illumina NovaSeq using 2 x 150 bp paired-end reads. Regarding the original processing steps: The reads were demultiplexed and collapsed into UMI-guided consensus sequences using migec v1.2.7. With mixcr v2.1.11, UMI consensuses were aligned to TRA and TRB V and J templates and assembled into clonotypes. A clonotype was counted as expanded or contracted only when both edgeR and NoisET called the clonotype significant, with the noise models trained on biological replicates. edgeR calls used a false discovery rate-adjusted p below 0.01 and a log2 fold-change threshold of 1. PCA with hierarchical clustering of max-normalized trajectories of the 1000 most abundant clonotypes was used as exploratory dynamics analysis. Separately sequenced CD4+ and CD8+ repertoires were used to assign the CD4 or CD8 phenotype of responding clones. TCRdb passed the public sequencing reads through fastp at Q25 and MiXCR, retaining productive beta sequences. Rows merge per CDR3 protein into single entries with the most common DNA and genes. The V and J calls follow TCRdb's processing rather than the paper's. Within this sample are tens of thousands of distinct CDR3 sequences, with approximately 15% of them counted one time only. Clones ranked in the top ten supply about 31% of the sample.

The cysteine opens and the phenylalanine closes a CDR3 of 17 amino acids. Just CDR3 DNA is preserved here, 51 bases in frame from base 1. V loses 4 bases at its end and J loses 7 bases; junction bases beyond the gene matches: 15. CDR1 and CDR2, looked up from the germline V gene (reference sequence), are LGHDT and YNNKEL. Ficoll-Paque density gradient centrifugation was the method used to isolate PBMCs. The V and J genes are TRBV3-1 and TRBJ2-1; 8 bases in the middle match TRBD1. The receptor was isolated from an adult woman who had mild COVID-19 (a few samples of this study predate the infection). The sample titles of this study are shuffled in the database, so cell type and time point are left out; the donor was told from shared clones. Sequencing was done on a sample of PBMCs or a T cell subset sorted from them (not recorded which). The bases are TGTGCCAGCAGCCCATTTTCCCAGGGGGCACCGGGGAATGAGCAGTTCTTC. It translates to CASSPFSQGAPGNEQFF.